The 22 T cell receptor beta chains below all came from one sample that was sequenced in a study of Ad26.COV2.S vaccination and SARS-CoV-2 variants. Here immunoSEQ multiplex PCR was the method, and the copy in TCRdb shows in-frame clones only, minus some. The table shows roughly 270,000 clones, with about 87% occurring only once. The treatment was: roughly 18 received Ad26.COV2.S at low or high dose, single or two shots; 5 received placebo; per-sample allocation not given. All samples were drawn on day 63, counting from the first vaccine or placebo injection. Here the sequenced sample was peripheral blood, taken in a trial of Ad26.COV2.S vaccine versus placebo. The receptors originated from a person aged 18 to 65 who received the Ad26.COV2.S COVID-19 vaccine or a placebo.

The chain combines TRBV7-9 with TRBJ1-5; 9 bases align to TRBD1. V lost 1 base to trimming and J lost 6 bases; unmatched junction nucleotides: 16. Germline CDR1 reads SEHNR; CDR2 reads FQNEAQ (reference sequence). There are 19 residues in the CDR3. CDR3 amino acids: CASSLGWGQGKAQGQPQHF. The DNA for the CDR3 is TGTGCCAGCAGCTTAGGATGGGGACAGGGTAAAGCGCAAGGTCAGCCCCAGCATTTT. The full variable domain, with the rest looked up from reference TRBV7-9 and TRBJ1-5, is DTGVSQNPRHKITKRGQNVTFRCDPISEHNRLYWYRQTLGQGPEFLTYFQNEAQLEKSRLLSDRFSAERPKGSFSTLEIQRTEQGDSAMYLCASSLGWGQGKAQGQPQHFGDGTRLSIL.

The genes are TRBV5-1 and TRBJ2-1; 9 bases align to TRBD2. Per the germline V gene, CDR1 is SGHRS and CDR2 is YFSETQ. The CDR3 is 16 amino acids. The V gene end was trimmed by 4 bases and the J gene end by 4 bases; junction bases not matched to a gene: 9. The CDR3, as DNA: TGCGCCAGCAGCACCGATAGCGGGAGAGTATACAATGAGCAGTTCTTC. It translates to CASSTDSGRVYNEQFF.

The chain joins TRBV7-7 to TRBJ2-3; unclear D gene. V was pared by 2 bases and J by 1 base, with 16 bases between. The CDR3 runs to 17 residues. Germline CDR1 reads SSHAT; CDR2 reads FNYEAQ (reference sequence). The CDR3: CASSLSAQNGGTDTQYF. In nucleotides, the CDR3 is TGTGCCAGCAGCTTAAGCGCGCAAAACGGAGGCACAGATACGCAGTATTTT.

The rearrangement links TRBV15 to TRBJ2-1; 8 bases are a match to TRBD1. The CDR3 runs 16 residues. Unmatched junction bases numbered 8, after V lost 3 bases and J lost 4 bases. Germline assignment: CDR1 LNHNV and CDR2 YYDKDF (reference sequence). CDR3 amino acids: CATSRVDRVAYNEQFF. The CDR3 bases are TGTGCCACCAGCAGGGTGGACAGGGTGGCGTACAATGAGCAGTTCTTC.

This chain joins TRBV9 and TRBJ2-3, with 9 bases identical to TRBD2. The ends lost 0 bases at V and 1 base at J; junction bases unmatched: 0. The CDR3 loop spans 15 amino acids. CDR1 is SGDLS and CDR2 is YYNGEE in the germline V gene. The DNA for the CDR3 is TGTGCCAGCAGCGTAGCTAGCGGGGGCACAGATACGCAGTATTTT. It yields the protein CASSVASGGTDTQYF.

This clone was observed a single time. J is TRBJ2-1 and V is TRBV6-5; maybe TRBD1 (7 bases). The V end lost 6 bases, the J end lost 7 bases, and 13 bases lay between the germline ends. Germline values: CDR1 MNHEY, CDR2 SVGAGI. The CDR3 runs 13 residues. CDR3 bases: TGTGCCAGCAGACTCCCAGGGGGGAATGAGCAGTTCTTC. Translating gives CASRLPGGNEQFF.

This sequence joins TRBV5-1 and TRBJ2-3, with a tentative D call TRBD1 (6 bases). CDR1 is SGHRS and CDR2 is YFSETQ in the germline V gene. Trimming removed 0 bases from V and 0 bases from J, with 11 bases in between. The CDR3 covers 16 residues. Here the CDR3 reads CASSLDGGFSTDTQYF. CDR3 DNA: TGCGCCAGCAGCTTGGATGGGGGCTTTAGCACAGATACGCAGTATTTT.

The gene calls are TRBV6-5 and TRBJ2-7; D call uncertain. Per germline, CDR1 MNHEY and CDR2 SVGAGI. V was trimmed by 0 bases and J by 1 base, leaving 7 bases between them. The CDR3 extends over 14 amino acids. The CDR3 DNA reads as TGTGCCAGCAGTTACTCGGCAGGTTCCTACGAGCAGTACTTC. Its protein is CASSYSAGSYEQYF.

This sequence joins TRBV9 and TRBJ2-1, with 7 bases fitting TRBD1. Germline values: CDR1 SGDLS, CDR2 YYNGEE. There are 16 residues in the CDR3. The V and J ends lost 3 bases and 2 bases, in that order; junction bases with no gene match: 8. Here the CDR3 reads CASSASGGAAYNEQFF. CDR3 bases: TGTGCCAGCAGCGCCTCAGGGGGTGCAGCCTACAATGAGCAGTTCTTC.

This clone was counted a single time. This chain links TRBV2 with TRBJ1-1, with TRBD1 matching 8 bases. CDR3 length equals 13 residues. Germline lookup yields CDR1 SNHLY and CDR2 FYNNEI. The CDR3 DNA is TGTGCTGAGCGGCAGGGGGCGAACACTGAAGCTTTCTTT. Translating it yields CAERQGANTEAFF.

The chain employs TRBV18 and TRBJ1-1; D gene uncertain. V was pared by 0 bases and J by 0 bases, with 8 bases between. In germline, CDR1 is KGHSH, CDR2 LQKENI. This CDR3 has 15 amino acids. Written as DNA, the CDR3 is TGTGCCAGCTCACCACCGGAACGGTTGAACACTGAAGCTTTCTTT. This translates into CASSPPERLNTEAFF.

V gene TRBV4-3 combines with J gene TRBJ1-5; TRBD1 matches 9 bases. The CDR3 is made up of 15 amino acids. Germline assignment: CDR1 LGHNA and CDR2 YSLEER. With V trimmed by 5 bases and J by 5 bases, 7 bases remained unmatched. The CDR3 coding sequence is TGCGCCAGCAGCGGCGACTGGACAGGGGATCAGCCCCAGCATTTT. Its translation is CASSGDWTGDQPQHF.

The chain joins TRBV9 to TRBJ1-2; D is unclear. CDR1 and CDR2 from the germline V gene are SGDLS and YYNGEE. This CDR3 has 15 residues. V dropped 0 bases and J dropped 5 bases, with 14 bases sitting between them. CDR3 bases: TGTGCCAGCAGCGTAGATTCCGCGGACGCTTATGGCTACACCTTC. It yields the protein CASSVDSADAYGYTF.

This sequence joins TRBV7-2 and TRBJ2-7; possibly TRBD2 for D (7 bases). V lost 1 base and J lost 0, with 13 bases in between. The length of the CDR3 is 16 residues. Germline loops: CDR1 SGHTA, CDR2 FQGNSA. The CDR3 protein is CASSLVAGALSYEQYF. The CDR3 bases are TGTGCCAGCAGCTTAGTGGCGGGGGCCCTCTCCTACGAGCAGTACTTC.

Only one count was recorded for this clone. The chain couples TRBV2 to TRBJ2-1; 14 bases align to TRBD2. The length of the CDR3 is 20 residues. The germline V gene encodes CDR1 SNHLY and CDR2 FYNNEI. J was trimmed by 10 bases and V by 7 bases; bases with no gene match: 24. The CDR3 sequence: CASTRTWGTSGGLGRGEQFF. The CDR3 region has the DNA TGTGCCAGCACCCGTACCTGGGGGACTAGCGGGGGCCTTGGCCGGGGGGAGCAGTTCTTC.

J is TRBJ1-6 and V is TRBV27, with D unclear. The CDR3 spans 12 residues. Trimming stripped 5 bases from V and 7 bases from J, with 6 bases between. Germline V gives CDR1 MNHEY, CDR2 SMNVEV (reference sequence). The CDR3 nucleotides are TGTGCCAGCAGTGTCTTCAATTCACCCCTCCACTTT. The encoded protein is CASSVFNSPLHF.

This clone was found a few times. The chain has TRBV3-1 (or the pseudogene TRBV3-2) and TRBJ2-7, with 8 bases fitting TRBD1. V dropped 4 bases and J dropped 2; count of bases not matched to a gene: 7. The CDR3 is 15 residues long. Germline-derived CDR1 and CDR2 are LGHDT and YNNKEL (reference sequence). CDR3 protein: CASSPGTGQAYEQYF. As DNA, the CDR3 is TGTGCCAGCAGCCCAGGGACAGGCCAGGCCTACGAGCAGTACTTC.

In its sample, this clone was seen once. The CDR3 DNA reads as TGTGCCAGCTCACCTAAACAGGGGGCCCAAGAGACCCAGTACTTC. Amino acids: CASSPKQGAQETQYF. The chain has TRBV18 and TRBJ2-5; TRBD1 aligns across 9 bases. This CDR3 region has 15 residues. The germline V gene has CDR1 KGHSH and CDR2 LQKENI. Unmatched junction bases numbered 3, after V lost 3 bases and J lost 1 base.

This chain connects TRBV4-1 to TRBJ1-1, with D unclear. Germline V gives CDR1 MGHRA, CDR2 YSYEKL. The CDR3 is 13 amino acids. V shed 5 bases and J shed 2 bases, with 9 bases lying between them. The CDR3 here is CASSFQSNTEAFF. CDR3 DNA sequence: TGCGCCAGCAGCTTCCAGAGTAACACTGAAGCTTTCTTT.

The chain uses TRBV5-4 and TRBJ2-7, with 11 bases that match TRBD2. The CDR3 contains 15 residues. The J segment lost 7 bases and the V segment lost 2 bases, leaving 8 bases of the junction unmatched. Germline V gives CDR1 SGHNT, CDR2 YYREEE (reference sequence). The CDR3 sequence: CASSFGTSGPREQYF. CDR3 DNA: TGTGCCAGCAGCTTCGGGACTAGCGGTCCCAGGGAGCAGTACTTC.

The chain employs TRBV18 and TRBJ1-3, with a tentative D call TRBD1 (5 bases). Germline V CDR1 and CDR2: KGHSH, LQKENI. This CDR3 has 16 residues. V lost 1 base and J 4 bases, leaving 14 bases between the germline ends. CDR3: CASSPRLQDNGNTIYF. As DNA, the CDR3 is TGTGCCAGCTCACCACGGTTACAGGACAACGGAAACACCATATATTTT.

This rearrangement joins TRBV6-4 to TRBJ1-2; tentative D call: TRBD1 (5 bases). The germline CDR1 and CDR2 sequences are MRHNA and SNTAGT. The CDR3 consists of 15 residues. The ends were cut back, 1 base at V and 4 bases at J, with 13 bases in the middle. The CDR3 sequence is CASSDFRVEVYGYTF. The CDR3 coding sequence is TGTGCCAGCAGTGACTTCAGGGTCGAGGTCTATGGCTACACCTTC.